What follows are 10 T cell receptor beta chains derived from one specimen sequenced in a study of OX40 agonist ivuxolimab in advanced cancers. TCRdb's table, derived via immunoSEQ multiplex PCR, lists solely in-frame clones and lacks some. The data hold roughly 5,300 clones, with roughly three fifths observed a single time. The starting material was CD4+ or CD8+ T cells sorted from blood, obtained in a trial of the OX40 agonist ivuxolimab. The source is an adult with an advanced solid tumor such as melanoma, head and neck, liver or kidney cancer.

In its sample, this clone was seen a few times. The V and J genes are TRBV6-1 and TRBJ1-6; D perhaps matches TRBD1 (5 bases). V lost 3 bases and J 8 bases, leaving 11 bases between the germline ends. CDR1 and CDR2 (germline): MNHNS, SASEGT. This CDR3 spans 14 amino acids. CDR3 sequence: CASSELRGHSPLHF. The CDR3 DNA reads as TGTGCCAGCAGTGAGTTGAGGGGTCATTCACCCCTCCACTTT.

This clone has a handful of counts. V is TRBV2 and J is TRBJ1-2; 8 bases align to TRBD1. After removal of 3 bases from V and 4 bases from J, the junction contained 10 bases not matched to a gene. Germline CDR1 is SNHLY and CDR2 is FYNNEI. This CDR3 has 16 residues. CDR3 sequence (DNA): TGTGCCAGCAGTGAGACCGGGACAGGTGGATTCTATGGCTACACCTTC. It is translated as CASSETGTGGFYGYTF.

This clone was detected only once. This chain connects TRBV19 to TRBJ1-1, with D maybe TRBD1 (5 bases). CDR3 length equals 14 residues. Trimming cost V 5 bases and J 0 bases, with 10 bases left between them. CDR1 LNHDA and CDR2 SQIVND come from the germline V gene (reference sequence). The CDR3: CASSWQGLNTEAFF. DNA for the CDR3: TGTGCCAGTAGTTGGCAGGGACTGAACACTGAAGCTTTCTTT.

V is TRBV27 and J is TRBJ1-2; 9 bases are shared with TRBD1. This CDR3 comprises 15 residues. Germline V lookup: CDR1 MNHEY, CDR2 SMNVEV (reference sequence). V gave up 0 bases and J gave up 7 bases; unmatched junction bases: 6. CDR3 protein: CASSLSGTGFGGYTF. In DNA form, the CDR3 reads TGTGCCAGCAGTTTATCAGGGACAGGGTTTGGTGGCTACACCTTC.

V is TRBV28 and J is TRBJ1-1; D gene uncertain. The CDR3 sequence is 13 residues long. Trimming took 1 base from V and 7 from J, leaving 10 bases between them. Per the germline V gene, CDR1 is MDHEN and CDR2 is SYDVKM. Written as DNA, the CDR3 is TGTGCCAGCAGTTTATCCGTAGAGGGTGAAGCTTTCTTT. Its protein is CASSLSVEGEAFF. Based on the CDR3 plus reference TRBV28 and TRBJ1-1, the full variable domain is DVKVTQSSRYLVKRTGEKVFLECVQDMDHENMFWYRQDPGLGLRLIYFSYDVKMKEKGDIPEGYSVSREKKERFSLILESASTNQTSMYLCASSLSVEGEAFFGQGTRLTVV.

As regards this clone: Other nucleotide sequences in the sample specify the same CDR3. The CDR3 nucleotides read TGTGCCAGCAGTTACTCGGAGGTCACTGAAGCTTTCTTT. It codes for CASSYSEVTEAFF. The rearrangement links TRBV6-9 to TRBJ1-1; D unresolved. The ends were cut back, 3 bases at V and 4 bases at J, with 9 bases in the middle. The CDR3 length is 13 residues. Germline V gene sequence: CDR1 MNHGY, CDR2 SVAAGI.

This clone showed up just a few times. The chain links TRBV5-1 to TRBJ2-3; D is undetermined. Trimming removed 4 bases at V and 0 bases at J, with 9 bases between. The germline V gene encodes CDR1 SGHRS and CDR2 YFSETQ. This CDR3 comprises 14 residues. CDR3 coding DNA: TGCGCCAGCAGCCCCTGGGGTAGCACAGATACGCAGTATTTT. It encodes CASSPWGSTDTQYF. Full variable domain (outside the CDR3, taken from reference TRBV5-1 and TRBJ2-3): KAGVTQTPRYLIKTRGQQVTLSCSPISGHRSVSWYQQTPGQGLQFLFEYFSETQRNKGNFPGRFSGRQFSNSRSEMNVSTLELGDSALYLCASSPWGSTDTQYFGPGTRLTVL.

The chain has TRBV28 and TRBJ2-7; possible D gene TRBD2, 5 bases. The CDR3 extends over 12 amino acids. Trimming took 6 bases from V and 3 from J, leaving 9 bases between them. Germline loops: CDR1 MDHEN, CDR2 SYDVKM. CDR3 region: CASSPLDYEQYF. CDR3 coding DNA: TGTGCCAGCAGCCCACTAGACTACGAGCAGTACTTC.

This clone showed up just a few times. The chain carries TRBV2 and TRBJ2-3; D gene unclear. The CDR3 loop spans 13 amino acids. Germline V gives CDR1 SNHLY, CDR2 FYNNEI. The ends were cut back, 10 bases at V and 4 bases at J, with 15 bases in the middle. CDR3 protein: CATELDYADTQYF. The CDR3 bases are TGTGCCACCGAGCTAGATTACGCAGATACGCAGTATTTT.

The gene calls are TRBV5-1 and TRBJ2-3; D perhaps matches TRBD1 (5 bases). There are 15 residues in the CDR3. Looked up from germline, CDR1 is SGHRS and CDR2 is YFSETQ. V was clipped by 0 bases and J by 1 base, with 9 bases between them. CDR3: CASSLAIGGTDTQYF. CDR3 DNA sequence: TGCGCCAGCAGCTTGGCCATAGGGGGCACAGATACGCAGTATTTT.